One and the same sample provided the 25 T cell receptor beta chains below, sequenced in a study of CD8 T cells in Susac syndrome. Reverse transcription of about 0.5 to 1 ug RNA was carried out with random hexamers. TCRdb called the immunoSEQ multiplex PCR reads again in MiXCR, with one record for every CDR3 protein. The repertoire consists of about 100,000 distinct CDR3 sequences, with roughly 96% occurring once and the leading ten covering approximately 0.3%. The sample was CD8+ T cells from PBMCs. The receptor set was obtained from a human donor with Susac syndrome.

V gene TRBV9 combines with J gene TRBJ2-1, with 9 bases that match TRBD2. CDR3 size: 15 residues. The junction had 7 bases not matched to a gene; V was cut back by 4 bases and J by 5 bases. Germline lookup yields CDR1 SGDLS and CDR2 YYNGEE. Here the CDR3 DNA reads TGTGCCAGCAGCCCTCGCGGGAGGGGAAACAATGAGCAGTTCTTC. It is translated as CASSPRGRGNNEQFF.

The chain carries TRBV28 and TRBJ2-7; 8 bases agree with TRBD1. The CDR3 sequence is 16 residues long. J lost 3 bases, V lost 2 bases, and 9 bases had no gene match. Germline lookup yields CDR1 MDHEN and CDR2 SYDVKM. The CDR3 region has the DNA TGTGCCAGCAGTTTAGGAGGACAGGGACGAGGCTACGAGCAGTACTTC. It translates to CASSLGGQGRGYEQYF.

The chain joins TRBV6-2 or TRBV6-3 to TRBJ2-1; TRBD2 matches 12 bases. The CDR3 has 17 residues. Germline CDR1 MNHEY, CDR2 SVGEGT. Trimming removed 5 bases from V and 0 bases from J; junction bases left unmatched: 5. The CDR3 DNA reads TGTGCCAGCAGTCCACTAGCGGGAGGCCGCTCCTACAATGAGCAGTTCTTC. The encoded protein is CASSPLAGGRSYNEQFF.

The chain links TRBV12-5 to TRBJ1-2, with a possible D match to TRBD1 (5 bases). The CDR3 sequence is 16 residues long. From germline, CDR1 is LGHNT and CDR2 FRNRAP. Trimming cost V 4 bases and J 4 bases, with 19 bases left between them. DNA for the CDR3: TGTGCTAGTGGTTCCTCTGGGGGAAGAATAAGCTATGGCTACACCTTC. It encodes CASGSSGGRISYGYTF.

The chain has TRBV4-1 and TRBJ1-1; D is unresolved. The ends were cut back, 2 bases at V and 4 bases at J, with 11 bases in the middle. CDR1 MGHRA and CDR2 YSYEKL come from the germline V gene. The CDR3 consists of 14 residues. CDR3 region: CASSQTLLGTEAFF. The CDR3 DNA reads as TGCGCCAGCAGCCAAACCCTCCTGGGCACTGAAGCTTTCTTT.

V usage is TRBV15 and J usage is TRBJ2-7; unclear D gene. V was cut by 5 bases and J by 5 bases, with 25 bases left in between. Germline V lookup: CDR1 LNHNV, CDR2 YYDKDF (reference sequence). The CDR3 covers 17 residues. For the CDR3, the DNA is TGTGCCACCAGCGCGATCCCCGGTGGCAGAACACTCCACGAGCAGTACTTC. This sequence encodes CATSAIPGGRTLHEQYF.

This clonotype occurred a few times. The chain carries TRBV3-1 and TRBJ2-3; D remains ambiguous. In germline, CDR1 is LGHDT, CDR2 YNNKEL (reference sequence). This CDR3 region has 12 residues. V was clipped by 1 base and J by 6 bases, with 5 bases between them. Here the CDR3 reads CASSQVTDTQYF. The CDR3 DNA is TGTGCCAGCAGCCAAGTTACGGATACGCAGTATTTT.

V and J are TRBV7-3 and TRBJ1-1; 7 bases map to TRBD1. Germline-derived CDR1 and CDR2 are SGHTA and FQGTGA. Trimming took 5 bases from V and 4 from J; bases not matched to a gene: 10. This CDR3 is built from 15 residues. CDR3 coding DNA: TGTGCCAGCAGCGCCCAGGGACAGATAATCACTGAAGCTTTCTTT. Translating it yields CASSAQGQIITEAFF.

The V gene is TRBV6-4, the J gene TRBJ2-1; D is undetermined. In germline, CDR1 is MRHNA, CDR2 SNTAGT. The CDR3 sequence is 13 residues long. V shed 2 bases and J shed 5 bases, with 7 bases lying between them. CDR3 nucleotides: TGTGCCAGCAGTGACGGGTATAACAATGAGCAGTTCTTC. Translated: CASSDGYNNEQFF.

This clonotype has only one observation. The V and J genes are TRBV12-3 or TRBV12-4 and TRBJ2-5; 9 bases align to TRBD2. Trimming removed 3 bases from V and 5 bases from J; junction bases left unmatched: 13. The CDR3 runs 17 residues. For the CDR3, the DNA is TGTGCCAGCAGTTTCTTGGGAGCGGGAGGTTTCCAGGAGACCCAGTACTTC. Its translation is CASSFLGAGGFQETQYF.

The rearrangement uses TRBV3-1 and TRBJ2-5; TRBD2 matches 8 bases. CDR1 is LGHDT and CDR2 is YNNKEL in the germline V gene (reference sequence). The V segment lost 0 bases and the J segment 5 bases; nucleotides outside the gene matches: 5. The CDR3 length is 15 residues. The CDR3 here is CASSQDPSGWETQYF. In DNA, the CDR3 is TGTGCCAGCAGCCAAGATCCTAGCGGGTGGGAGACCCAGTACTTC.

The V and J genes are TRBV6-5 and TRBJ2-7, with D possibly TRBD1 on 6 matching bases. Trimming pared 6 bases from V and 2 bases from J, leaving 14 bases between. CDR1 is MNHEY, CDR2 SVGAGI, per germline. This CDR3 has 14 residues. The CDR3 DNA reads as TGTGCCAGCAGCCCAGGGGCCTCACCCTACGAGCAGTACTTC. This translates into CASSPGASPYEQYF.

The CDR3 DNA reads TGCAGTGCTAGGAACGAAGTGAATGAGCAGTTCTTC. Protein product: CSARNEVNEQFF. The gene calls are TRBV20-1 and TRBJ2-1; D unresolved. Germline CDR1 reads DFQATT; CDR2 reads SNEGSKA (reference sequence). The V end lost 3 bases, the J end lost 7 bases, and 10 bases lay between the germline ends. The CDR3 spans 12 residues.

CDR3 DNA sequence: TGTGCCAGCAGTCCCCGACTAGCGGGACCCCAGTTCTTC. Protein product: CASSPRLAGPQFF. The V call is TRBV28, the J call TRBJ2-1, with TRBD2 identical over 11 bases. The germline V gene encodes CDR1 MDHEN and CDR2 SYDVKM. V trimming: 5 bases; J trimming: 13 bases; junction bases outside the gene matches: 7. This CDR3 spans 13 amino acids.

CDR3 amino acids: CASSHKTYNEQFF. In DNA form, the CDR3 reads TGTGCCAGCAGCCATAAGACCTACAATGAGCAGTTCTTC. This chain uses TRBV3-1 with TRBJ2-1; no reliable D call. Germline CDR1 is LGHDT and CDR2 is YNNKEL (reference sequence). V was trimmed by 3 bases and J by 2 bases, leaving 5 bases between them. The CDR3 totals 13 residues.

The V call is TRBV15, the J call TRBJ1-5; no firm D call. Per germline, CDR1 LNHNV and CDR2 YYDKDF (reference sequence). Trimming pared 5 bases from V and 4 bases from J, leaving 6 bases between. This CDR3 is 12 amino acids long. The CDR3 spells CATSGINQPQHF. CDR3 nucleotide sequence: TGTGCCACCAGCGGAATTAATCAGCCCCAGCATTTT. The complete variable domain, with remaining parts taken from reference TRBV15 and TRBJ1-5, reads DAMVIQNPRYQVTQFGKPVTLSCSQTLNHNVMYWYQQKSSQAPKLLFHYYDKDFNNEADTPDNFQSRRPNTSFCFLDIRSPGLGDTAMYLCATSGINQPQHFGDGTRLSIL.

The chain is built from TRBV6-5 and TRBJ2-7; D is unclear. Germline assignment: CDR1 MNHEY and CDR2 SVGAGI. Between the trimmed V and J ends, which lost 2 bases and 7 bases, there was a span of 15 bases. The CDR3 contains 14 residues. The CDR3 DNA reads TGTGCCAGCAGTTACACCGCAGGCTCGGAGGAGCAGTACTTC. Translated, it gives CASSYTAGSEEQYF.

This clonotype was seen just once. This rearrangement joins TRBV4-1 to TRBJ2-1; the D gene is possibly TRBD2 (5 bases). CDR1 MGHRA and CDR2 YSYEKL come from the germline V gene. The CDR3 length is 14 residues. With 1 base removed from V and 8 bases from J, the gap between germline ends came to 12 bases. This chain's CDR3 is CASSQVEGVDEQFF. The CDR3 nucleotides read TGCGCCAGCAGCCAAGTCGAGGGCGTGGATGAGCAGTTCTTC.

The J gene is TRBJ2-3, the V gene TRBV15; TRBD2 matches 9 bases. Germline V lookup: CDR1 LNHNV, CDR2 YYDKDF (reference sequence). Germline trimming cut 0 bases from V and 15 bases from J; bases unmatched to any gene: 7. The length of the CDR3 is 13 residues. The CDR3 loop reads CATSRERLAGIYF. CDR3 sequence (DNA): TGTGCCACCAGCAGAGAGCGGCTAGCGGGGATCTATTTT.

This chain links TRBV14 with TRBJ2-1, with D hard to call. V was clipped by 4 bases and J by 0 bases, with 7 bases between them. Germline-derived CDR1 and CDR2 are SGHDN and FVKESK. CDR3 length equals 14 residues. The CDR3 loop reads CASSRRPSYNEQFF. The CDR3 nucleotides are TGTGCCAGCAGCCGTCGTCCCTCCTACAATGAGCAGTTCTTC. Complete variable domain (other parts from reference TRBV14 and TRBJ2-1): EAGVTQFPSHSVIEKGQTVTLRCDPISGHDNLYWYRRVMGKEIKFLLHFVKESKQDESGMPNNRFLAERTGGTYSTLKVQPAELEDSGVYFCASSRRPSYNEQFFGPGTRLTVL.

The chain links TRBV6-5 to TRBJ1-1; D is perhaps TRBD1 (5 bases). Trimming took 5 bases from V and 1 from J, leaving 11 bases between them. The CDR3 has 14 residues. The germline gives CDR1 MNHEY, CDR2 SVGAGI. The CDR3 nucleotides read TGTGCCAGCAGTACTGAACAGGAGAACACTGAAGCTTTCTTT. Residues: CASSTEQENTEAFF.

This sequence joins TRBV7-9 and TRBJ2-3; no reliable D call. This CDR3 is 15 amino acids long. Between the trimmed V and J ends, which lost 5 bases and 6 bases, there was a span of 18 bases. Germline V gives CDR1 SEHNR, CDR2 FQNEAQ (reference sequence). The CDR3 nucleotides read TGTGCCAGCAGCGTGACAAGCGCAACCCCGGATACGCAGTATTTT. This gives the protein CASSVTSATPDTQYF.

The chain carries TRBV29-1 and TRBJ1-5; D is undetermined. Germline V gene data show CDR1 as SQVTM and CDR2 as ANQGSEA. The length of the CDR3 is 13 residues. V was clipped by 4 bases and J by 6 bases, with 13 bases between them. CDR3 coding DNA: TGCAGCGTTGGTGCCTCAGTCGGTCAGCCCCAGCATTTT. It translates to CSVGASVGQPQHF.

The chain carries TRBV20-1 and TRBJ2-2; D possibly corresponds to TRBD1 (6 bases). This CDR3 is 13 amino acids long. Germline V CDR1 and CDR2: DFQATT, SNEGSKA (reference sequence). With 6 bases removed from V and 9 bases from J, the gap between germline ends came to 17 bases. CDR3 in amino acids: CSADGAGDRELFF. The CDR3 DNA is TGCAGTGCGGACGGGGCCGGGGACAGGGAGCTGTTTTTT.

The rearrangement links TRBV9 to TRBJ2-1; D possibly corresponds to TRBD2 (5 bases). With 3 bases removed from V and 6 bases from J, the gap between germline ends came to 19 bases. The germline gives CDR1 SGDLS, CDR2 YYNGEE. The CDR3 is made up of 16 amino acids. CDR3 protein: CASSAPGIGFSNEQFF. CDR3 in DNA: TGTGCCAGCAGCGCCCCCGGGATAGGGTTTTCCAATGAGCAGTTCTTC.